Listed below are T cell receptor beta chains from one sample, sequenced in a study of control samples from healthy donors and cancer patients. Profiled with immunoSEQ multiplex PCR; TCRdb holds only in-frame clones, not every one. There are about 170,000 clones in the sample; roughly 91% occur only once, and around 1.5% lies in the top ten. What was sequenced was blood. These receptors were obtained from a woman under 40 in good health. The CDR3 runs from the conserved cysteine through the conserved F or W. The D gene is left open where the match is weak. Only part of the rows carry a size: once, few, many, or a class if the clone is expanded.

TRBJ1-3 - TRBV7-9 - TGTGCCAGCAGCTTTGGACCCCTCTCTGGAAACACCATATATTTT CASSFGPLSGNTIYF
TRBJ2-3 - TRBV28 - TGTGCCAGCAGTTTATTAGCGAGAGATACGCAGTATTTT CASSLLARDTQYF
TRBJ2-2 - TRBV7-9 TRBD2 TGTGCCAGCAGCCTACTAACCGGACTAGTCACCGGGGAGCTGTTTTTT CASSLLTGLVTGELFF
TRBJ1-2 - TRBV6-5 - TGTGCCAGCAGACGTGGAGACTATGGCTACACCTTC CASRRGDYGYTF
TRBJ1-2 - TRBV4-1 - TGCGCCAGCAGCCAAGATCCCCGACAGCTTAACTATGGCTACACCTTC CASSQDPRQLNYGYTF
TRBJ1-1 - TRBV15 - TGTGCCACCAGCACCCACACGACAGAGAACACTGAAGCTTTCTTT CATSTHTTENTEAFF
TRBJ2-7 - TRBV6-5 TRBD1 TGTGCCAGCAGTCCCGGGACAGGACACTACGAGCAGTACTTC CASSPGTGHYEQYF
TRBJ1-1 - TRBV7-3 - TGTGCCAGCAGCTTAAGGGAAGGCACTGAAGCTTTCTTT CASSLREGTEAFF
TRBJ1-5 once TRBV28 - TGTGCCAGCAGAGACGGTAATCAGCCCCAGCATTTT CASRDGNQPQHF
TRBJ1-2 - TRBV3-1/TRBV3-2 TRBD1 TGTGCCAGCAGCCGTCCGGGACAGGGAAACTATGGCTACACCTTC CASSRPGQGNYGYTF
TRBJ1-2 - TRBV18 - TGTGCCAGCTCACCGGACAAGGCTAACTATGGCTACACCTTC CASSPDKANYGYTF
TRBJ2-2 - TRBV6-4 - TGTGCCAGCAGTGACCCCTCTGGAGCCGGGGAGCTGTTTTTT CASSDPSGAGELFF
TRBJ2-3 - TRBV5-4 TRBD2 TGTGCCAGCAGCTTGGCCCGGGGGGGCTCAGATACGCAGTATTTT CASSLARGGSDTQYF
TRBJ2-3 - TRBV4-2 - TGTGCCAGCAGCCAAGATGGGAGTTATACGCAGTATTTT CASSQDGSYTQYF
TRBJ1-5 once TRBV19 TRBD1 TGTGCCAGTAGTCCCGGACAGGGGAAAAGCAATCAGCCCCAGCATTTT CASSPGQGKSNQPQHF
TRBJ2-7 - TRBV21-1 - TGTGCCAGCAGACCCAGAGGGGGCTACGAGCAGTACTTC CASRPRGGYEQYF
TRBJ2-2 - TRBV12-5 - TGTGCTAGTGGTTTGGGACAGGACACCGGGGAGCTGTTTTTT CASGLGQDTGELFF
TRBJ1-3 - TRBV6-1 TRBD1 TGTGCCAGCAGTGAAGCAGGGACAGGGGCTGGAAACACCATATATTTT CASSEAGTGAGNTIYF